This TCR beta chain was recorded in a study of response to subunit inactivated influenza vaccine. Overall study findings and caveats: Authors suggested few new T cells are recruited by each seasonal influenza vaccination.

A single record per CDR3 protein comes from TCRdb applying MiXCR to the RT-PCR reads. The sample shows just under 250,000 distinct CDR3 sequences, 12% of them seen only once. This clonotype occurred many times. Its antigen is undetermined. This receptor was identified in a man aged 50-59 years who received an inactivated influenza vaccine. The input for sequencing was non-naive T cells sorted from PBMCs, taken around two weeks before vaccination.

The DNA for the CDR3 is TGCGCCAGCAGCCAAACAGTTTTCACCGGGGAGCTGTTTTTT. It specifies CASSQTVFTGELFF. J is TRBJ2-2 and V is TRBV4-3; D is uncertain. Trimming pared 2 bases from V and 4 bases from J, leaving 8 bases between. The CDR3 length is 14 residues. CDR1 LGHNA and CDR2 YSLEER come from the germline V gene.